These T cell receptor beta chains were read from a single sample in a study of metastatic and nonmetastatic thyroid tumors. Using MiXCR, TCRdb reanalyzed the PCR reads. The sample yields 30,000 to 50,000 clones, approximately 17% seen once. Sequenced sample: tumor tissue. The receptor source for this set is a female donor with papillary thyroid cancer or a benign thyroid nodule (not recorded which). Some clones in this sample may be carry-over from other donors' samples. Both conserved end residues are part of each CDR3. The order of the fields is J gene, V gene, clone size, D gene, CDR3 protein, CDR3 DNA. The D gene is left open where the match is weak. The size entry is marked missing in some rows and otherwise reads once, few, many or a size class.

J: TRBJ2-5
V: TRBV20-1
size: -
D: -
CDR3: CSAHIARTQYF
DNA: TGCAGTGCCCACATCGCTAGGACCCAGTACTTC

J: TRBJ2-7
V: TRBV6-1
size: few
D: TRBD2
CDR3: CASSAKPGLAGAYEQYF
DNA: TGTGCCAGCAGTGCAAAACCCGGACTAGCGGGAGCCTACGAGCAGTACTTC

J: TRBJ1-2
V: TRBV12-3/TRBV12-4
size: many
D: TRBD1
CDR3: CASSDTGVVINYGYTF
DNA: TGTGCCAGCAGTGATACAGGGGTCGTTATTAACTATGGCTACACCTTC

J: TRBJ1-2
V: TRBV6-4
size: medium-sized
D: -
CDR3: CASRTGTGYGYTF
DNA: TGTGCCAGCAGAACCGGGACGGGCTATGGCTACACCTTC

J: TRBJ2-7
V: TRBV27
size: -
D: -
CDR3: CASSPRLTSSYEQYF
DNA: TGTGCCAGCAGTCCCCGACTAACGAGCTCCTACGAGCAGTACTTC

J: TRBJ2-2
V: TRBV11-3
size: many
D: -
CDR3: CASSLGGTENTGELFF
DNA: TGTGCCAGCAGCTTAGGCGGGACAGAGAACACCGGGGAGCTGTTTTTT

J: TRBJ1-2
V: TRBV18
size: many
D: TRBD1
CDR3: CASSPDRGEGYTF
DNA: TGTGCCAGCTCACCTGACAGGGGTGAAGGCTACACCTTC

J: TRBJ2-5
V: TRBV18
size: many
D: -
CDR3: CASSLVLGEGETQYF
DNA: TGTGCCAGCTCCCTCGTACTGGGGGAAGGAGAGACCCAGTACTTC

J: TRBJ1-2
V: TRBV24-1
size: -
D: -
CDR3: CATSAPSNPGSDYTF
DNA: TGTGCCACCAGTGCCCCTAGTAATCCAGGCTCTGACTACACCTTC

J: TRBJ2-1
V: TRBV28
size: -
D: -
CDR3: CASSPQWSPGTGGIEQFF
DNA: TGTGCCAGCAGTCCCCAATGGAGCCCGGGTACGGGTGGTATTGAGCAGTTCTTC

J: TRBJ1-6
V: TRBV6-1
size: -
D: -
CDR3: CASAWGDNSPLHF
DNA: TGTGCCAGTGCATGGGGGGATAATTCACCCCTCCACTTT

J: TRBJ2-1
V: TRBV20-1
size: many
D: -
CDR3: CSARASDASSYNEQFF
DNA: TGCAGTGCTAGAGCTTCGGACGCCAGCTCCTACAATGAGCAGTTCTTC

J: TRBJ2-7
V: TRBV11-2
size: many
D: TRBD2
CDR3: CASSATGTSGSPYEQYF
DNA: TGTGCCAGCAGCGCTACCGGGACTAGCGGGAGCCCCTACGAGCAGTACTTC

J: TRBJ1-1
V: TRBV20-1
size: many
D: TRBD1
CDR3: CSAPDRGAEAFF
DNA: TGCAGTGCGCCCGACAGGGGCGCTGAAGCTTTCTTT

J: TRBJ2-3
V: TRBV5-1
size: -
D: TRBD1
CDR3: CASSLEQGARTDTQYF
DNA: TGCGCCAGCAGCTTGGAGCAGGGGGCGCGCACAGATACGCAGTATTTT

J: TRBJ1-3
V: TRBV6-2/TRBV6-3
size: -
D: -
CDR3: CAISYSICQEHGSGNTIYF
DNA: TGTGCCATCAGTTACTCGATCTGTCAGGAGCATGGCTCTGGAAACACCATATATTTT

J: TRBJ2-7
V: TRBV6-1
size: few
D: -
CDR3: CASSPRPGYEQYF
DNA: TGTGCCAGCAGCCCCCGTCCGGGCTACGAGCAGTACTTC

J: TRBJ2-7
V: TRBV30
size: many
D: TRBD2
CDR3: CAWRRAASGRYEQYF
DNA: TGTGCCTGGCGAAGGGCGGCTAGCGGGAGATACGAGCAGTACTTC

J: TRBJ1-5
V: TRBV19
size: once
D: -
CDR3: CASSIQVSFYSNQPQHF
DNA: TGTGCCAGTAGTATTCAGGTCAGCTTCTATAGCAATCAGCCCCAGCATTTT

J: TRBJ1-5
V: TRBV28
size: medium-sized
D: TRBD1
CDR3: CASSRDRRSQYSNQPQHF
DNA: TGTGCCAGCAGTCGGGACAGGCGATCGCAGTATAGCAATCAGCCCCAGCATTTT

J: TRBJ1-1
V: TRBV11-2
size: many
D: TRBD1
CDR3: CASSPWTGGTEAFF
DNA: TGTGCCAGCAGCCCTTGGACAGGCGGGACTGAAGCTTTCTTT

J: TRBJ2-4
V: TRBV20-1
size: many
D: TRBD1
CDR3: CSAAGQVSIQYF
DNA: TGCAGTGCGGCCGGACAGGTTAGCATTCAGTACTTC

J: TRBJ2-7
V: TRBV6-2/TRBV6-3
size: few
D: -
CDR3: CASSYAGGRYEQYF
DNA: TGTGCCAGCAGTTACGCTGGGGGCAGGTACGAGCAGTACTTC

J: TRBJ1-5
V: TRBV18
size: many
D: -
CDR3: CASSQYGQTNQPQHF
DNA: TGTGCCAGCTCTCAATATGGACAAACGAATCAGCCCCAGCATTTT

J: TRBJ2-7
V: TRBV15
size: -
D: -
CDR3: CATSSRAGLDEQYF
DNA: TGTGCCACCAGCAGTCGGGCCGGACTCGACGAGCAGTACTTC

J: TRBJ2-7
V: TRBV12-3/TRBV12-4
size: many
D: TRBD1
CDR3: CASSSGVGQAYEQYF
DNA: TGTGCCAGCAGTTCCGGTGTAGGACAGGCCTACGAGCAGTACTTC

J: TRBJ2-7
V: TRBV5-1
size: once
D: -
CDR3: CASSLVRGSYEQYF
DNA: TGCGCCAGCAGCTTGGTTCGGGGCTCCTACGAGCAGTACTTC

J: TRBJ2-7
V: TRBV27
size: many
D: -
CDR3: CASSRQGNSYEQYF
DNA: TGTGCCAGCAGTAGGCAGGGAAACTCCTACGAGCAGTACTTC

J: TRBJ2-5
V: TRBV19
size: -
D: TRBD2
CDR3: CASKPGLRGGETQYF
DNA: TGTGCCAGTAAACCCGGACTGCGCGGGGGAGAGACCCAGTACTTC

J: TRBJ1-1
V: TRBV7-3
size: many
D: -
CDR3: CASSPGGVGNTEAFF
DNA: TGTGCCAGCAGCCCCGGGGGGGTGGGAAACACTGAAGCTTTCTTT

J: TRBJ1-5
V: TRBV27
size: -
D: -
CDR3: CASIPGALGNQPQHF
DNA: TGTGCCAGCATCCCCGGGGCATTGGGCAATCAGCCCCAGCATTTT

J: TRBJ2-7
V: TRBV7-6
size: many
D: TRBD2
CDR3: CASSRTGTSGGIEQYF
DNA: TGTGCCAGCAGCCGCACCGGGACTAGCGGGGGGATCGAGCAGTACTTC

J: TRBJ1-2
V: TRBV30
size: few
D: TRBD1
CDR3: CAQRTGRFYGYTF
DNA: TGTGCCCAACGGACAGGGCGATTCTATGGCTACACCTTC

J: TRBJ2-3
V: TRBV2
size: many
D: -
CDR3: CASSESRGTATRDTQYF
DNA: TGTGCCAGCAGTGAAAGTCGGGGGACAGCCACCCGTGATACGCAGTATTTT

J: TRBJ1-3
V: TRBV7-8
size: many
D: -
CDR3: CASSTNYGNTIYF
DNA: TGTGCCAGCAGCACAAATTATGGAAACACCATATATTTT

J: TRBJ2-3
V: TRBV4-1
size: many
D: TRBD2
CDR3: CASSQSVQRGESSTDTQYF
DNA: TGCGCCAGCAGCCAAAGTGTCCAGCGGGGGGAGTCTAGCACAGATACGCAGTATTTT

J: TRBJ2-1
V: TRBV7-9
size: many
D: TRBD2
CDR3: CASSLGWGGDYNEQFF
DNA: TGTGCCAGCAGCTTAGGATGGGGGGGGGATTACAATGAGCAGTTCTTC

J: TRBJ1-2
V: TRBV4-1
size: many
D: -
CDR3: CASSRLGGGYTF
DNA: TGCGCCAGCAGCCGGCTCGGCGGCGGCTACACCTTC

J: TRBJ2-7
V: TRBV6-1
size: -
D: TRBD1
CDR3: CASSEAGQGDEQYF
DNA: TGTGCCAGCAGTGAAGCCGGACAGGGAGACGAGCAGTACTTC

J: TRBJ2-3
V: TRBV20-1
size: many
D: TRBD2
CDR3: CSARRLAGRADTQYF
DNA: TGCAGTGCTAGGCGACTAGCGGGACGCGCGGATACGCAGTATTTT

J: TRBJ2-3
V: TRBV6-1
size: many
D: -
CDR3: CASSEVWAGIADTQYF
DNA: TGTGCCAGCAGTGAAGTGTGGGCAGGGATCGCAGATACGCAGTATTTT

J: TRBJ1-2
V: TRBV6-1
size: -
D: TRBD1
CDR3: CVSSEVVTGVFNYGYTF
DNA: TGTGTCAGCAGTGAAGTGGTGACAGGGGTGTTTAACTATGGCTACACCTTC

J: TRBJ1-2
V: TRBV5-4
size: -
D: TRBD1
CDR3: CASIEKPGQEGYCYTF
DNA: TGTGCCAGCATCGAGAAGCCGGGACAGGAGGGCTATTGCTACACCTTC

J: TRBJ2-1
V: TRBV6-6
size: -
D: -
CDR3: CASSYYDKYYNEQFF
DNA: TGTGCCAGCAGTTACTATGACAAGTACTACAATGAGCAGTTCTTC

J: TRBJ2-2
V: TRBV10-1
size: few
D: -
CDR3: CALSESETVGEELFF
DNA: TGCGCCCTCAGTGAGTCCGAGACAGTGGGCGAGGAGCTGTTTTTT

J: TRBJ1-1
V: TRBV20-1
size: -
D: TRBD1
CDR3: CSAPHEGGLNTEAFF
DNA: TGCAGTGCTCCCCACGAAGGGGGCCTGAACACTGAAGCTTTCTTT

J: TRBJ2-7
V: TRBV7-9
size: medium-sized
D: -
CDR3: CASSHGVYEQYF
DNA: TGTGCCAGCAGCCATGGGGTCTACGAGCAGTACTTC

J: TRBJ2-7
V: TRBV10-2
size: -
D: -
CDR3: CAGSERGTYEQYF
DNA: TGCGCCGGCAGTGAACGGGGAACCTACGAGCAGTACTTC

J: TRBJ2-3
V: TRBV12-3/TRBV12-4
size: -
D: TRBD2
CDR3: CASSLSGGVRLNTQYF
DNA: TGTGCCAGCAGTTTAAGCGGGGGGGTTCGTTTAAATACGCAGTATTTT

J: TRBJ2-1
V: TRBV3-1
size: few
D: -
CDR3: CASSQAGGREQFF
DNA: TGTGCCAGCAGCCAAGCGGGGGGCCGGGAGCAGTTCTTC

J: TRBJ2-7
V: TRBV6-1
size: -
D: -
CDR3: CASSEQEADSYEQYF
DNA: TGTGCCAGCAGTGAACAGGAGGCCGATTCCTACGAGCAGTACTTC

J: TRBJ2-1
V: TRBV12-3/TRBV12-4
size: many
D: TRBD2
CDR3: CASSLWGGRDNEQFF
DNA: TGTGCCAGCAGTTTATGGGGGGGTCGGGACAATGAGCAGTTCTTC

J: TRBJ1-1
V: TRBV4-1
size: once
D: -
CDR3: CASSLSRSRRLDTEAFF
DNA: TGCGCCAGCAGCCTCTCAAGGTCCCGACGATTGGACACTGAAGCTTTCTTT

J: TRBJ2-3
V: TRBV28
size: -
D: -
CDR3: CASSARGWRAGNTQYF
DNA: TGTGCCAGCAGTGCCAGGGGCTGGAGGGCCGGAAATACTCAGTATTTT

J: TRBJ2-7
V: TRBV27
size: few
D: -
CDR3: CASKRQVYEQYF
DNA: TGTGCCAGCAAGAGACAGGTATACGAGCAGTACTTC

J: TRBJ1-2
V: TRBV12-3/TRBV12-4
size: many
D: -
CDR3: CASSLQGVGYTF
DNA: TGTGCCAGCAGTTTGCAGGGTGTGGGCTACACCTTC

J: TRBJ1-3
V: TRBV18
size: many
D: -
CDR3: CASSRGNSGNTIYF
DNA: TGTGCCAGCTCACGCGGAAACTCTGGAAACACCATATATTTT

J: TRBJ1-6
V: TRBV27
size: few
D: -
CDR3: CATKEGVGYNSPLHF
DNA: TGTGCCACCAAGGAGGGGGTTGGTTATAATTCCCCCCTCCACTTT

J: TRBJ1-5
V: TRBV27
size: many
D: -
CDR3: CASSLSQGGPQHF
DNA: TGTGCCAGCAGTTTATCACAGGGTGGACCCCAGCATTTT

J: TRBJ2-3
V: TRBV20-1
size: many
D: -
CDR3: CSAYLQGPGDTQYF
DNA: TGCAGTGCGTACCTTCAGGGACCGGGCGATACGCAGTATTTT